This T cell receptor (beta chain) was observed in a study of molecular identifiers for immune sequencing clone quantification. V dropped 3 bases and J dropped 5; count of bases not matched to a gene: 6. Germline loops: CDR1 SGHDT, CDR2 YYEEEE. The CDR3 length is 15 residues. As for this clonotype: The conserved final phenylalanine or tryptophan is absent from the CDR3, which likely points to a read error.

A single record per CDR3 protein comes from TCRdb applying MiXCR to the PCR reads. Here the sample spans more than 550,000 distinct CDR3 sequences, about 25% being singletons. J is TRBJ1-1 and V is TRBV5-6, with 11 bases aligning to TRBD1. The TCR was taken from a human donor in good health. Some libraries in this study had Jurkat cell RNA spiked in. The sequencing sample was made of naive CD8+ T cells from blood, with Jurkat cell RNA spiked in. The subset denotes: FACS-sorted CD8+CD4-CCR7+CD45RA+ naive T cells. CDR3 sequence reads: CASSYGQGAFTEAFL. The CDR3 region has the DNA TGTGCCAGCAGCTACGGACAGGGGGCCTTTACTGAAGCTTTCCTT.